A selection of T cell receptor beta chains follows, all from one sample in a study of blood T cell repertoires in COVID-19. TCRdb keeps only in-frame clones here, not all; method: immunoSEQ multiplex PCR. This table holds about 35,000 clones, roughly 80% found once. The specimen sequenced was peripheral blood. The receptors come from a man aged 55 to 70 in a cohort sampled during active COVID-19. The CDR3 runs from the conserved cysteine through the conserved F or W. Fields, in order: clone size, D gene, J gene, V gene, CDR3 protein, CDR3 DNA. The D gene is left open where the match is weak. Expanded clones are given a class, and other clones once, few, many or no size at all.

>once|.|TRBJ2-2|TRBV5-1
CASNAGNTGELFF
TGCGCCAGCAATGCAGGGAACACCGGGGAGCTGTTTTTT
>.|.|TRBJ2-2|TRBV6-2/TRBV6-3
CASSYGQTNTGELFF
TGTGCCAGCAGTTACGGTCAGACTAACACCGGGGAGCTGTTTTTT
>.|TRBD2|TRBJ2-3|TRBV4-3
CASSQVRGGPDTQYF
TGCGCCAGCAGCCAAGTCCGGGGGGGCCCAGATACGCAGTATTTT
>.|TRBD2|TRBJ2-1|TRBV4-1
CASSQEPTSGSSYNEQFF
TGCGCCAGCAGCCAAGAACCGACTAGCGGGAGCTCCTACAATGAGCAGTTCTTC
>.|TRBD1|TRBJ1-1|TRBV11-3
CASSERTGNTEAFF
TGTGCCAGCAGCGAACGGACAGGGAACACTGAAGCTTTCTTT
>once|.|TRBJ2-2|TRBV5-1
CASSFDRPNTGELFF
TGCGCCAGCAGCTTTGACAGACCGAACACCGGGGAGCTGTTTTTT
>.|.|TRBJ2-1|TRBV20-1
CSARDGRGQFF
TGCAGTGCTAGAGATGGGCGGGGGCAGTTCTTC
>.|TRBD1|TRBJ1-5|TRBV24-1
CATSDDRAPNQPQHF
TGTGCCACCAGCGACGACAGGGCGCCCAATCAGCCCCAGCATTTT
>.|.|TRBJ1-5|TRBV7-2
CASSPGGWPQHF
TGTGCCAGCAGCCCGGGGGGGTGGCCCCAGCATTTT
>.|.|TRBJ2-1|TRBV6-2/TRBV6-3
CASSYPSGGFHNEQFF
TGTGCCAGCAGTTACCCCTCTGGAGGGTTCCACAATGAGCAGTTCTTC
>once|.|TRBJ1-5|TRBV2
CASSVAQGNQPQHF
TGTGCCAGCAGTGTGGCACAGGGCAATCAGCCCCAGCATTTT
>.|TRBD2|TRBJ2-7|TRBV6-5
CASRQGLAGVYEQYF
TGTGCCAGCAGGCAAGGTCTAGCGGGAGTCTACGAGCAGTACTTC
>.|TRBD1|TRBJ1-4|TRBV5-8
CASSLGTGSQNEKLFF
TGTGCCAGCAGCCTGGGGACAGGGTCTCAGAATGAAAAACTGTTTTTT
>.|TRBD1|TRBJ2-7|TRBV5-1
CASSSITGTGAYEQYF
TGCGCCAGCAGCTCGATCACCGGGACAGGGGCCTACGAGCAGTACTTC
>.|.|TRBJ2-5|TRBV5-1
CASKLGAQETQYF
TGCGCCAGCAAGTTGGGGGCGCAAGAGACCCAGTACTTC
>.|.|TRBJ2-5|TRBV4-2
CASSQTDYGETQYF
TGTGCCAGCAGCCAAACCGACTACGGAGAGACCCAGTACTTC
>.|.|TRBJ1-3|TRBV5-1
CASSLARGNTIYF
TGCGCCAGCAGCTTGGCCAGGGGAAACACCATATATTTT
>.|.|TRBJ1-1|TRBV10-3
CAIKGGENTEAFF
TGTGCCATCAAGGGGGGGGAGAACACTGAAGCTTTCTTT
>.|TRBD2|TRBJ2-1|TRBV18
CASAPGARLAGENEQFF
TGTGCCAGCGCCCCTGGGGCCCGACTAGCGGGAGAAAATGAGCAGTTCTTC
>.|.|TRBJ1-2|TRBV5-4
CASSLDLSGTAGYTF
TGTGCCAGCAGCTTGGACCTCTCGGGTACGGCTGGCTACACCTTC
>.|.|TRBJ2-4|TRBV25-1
CASSALGVSDSVGIQYF
TGTGCCAGCAGTGCCCTGGGAGTAAGCGACTCGGTGGGCATTCAGTACTTC
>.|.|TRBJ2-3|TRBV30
CAWSELAIRTDTQYF
TGTGCCTGGAGTGAACTAGCTATTAGGACAGATACGCAGTATTTT
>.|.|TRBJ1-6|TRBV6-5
CASSGSGYSPLHF
TGTGCCAGCAGCGGCAGCGGATATTCACCCCTCCACTTT
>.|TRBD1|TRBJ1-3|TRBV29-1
CSVGDRASGNTIYF
TGCAGCGTTGGGGACAGGGCCTCTGGAAACACCATATATTTT
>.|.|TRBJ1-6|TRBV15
CATSRSPDGGNSPLHF
TGTGCCACCAGCAGATCCCCTGACGGGGGTAATTCACCCCTCCACTTT
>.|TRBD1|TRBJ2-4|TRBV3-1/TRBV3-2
CASSPGQGDIQYF
TGTGCCAGCAGCCCCGGACAGGGGGACATTCAGTACTTC
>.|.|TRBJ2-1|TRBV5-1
CASSPAGAYNEQFF
TGCGCCAGCAGCCCCGCCGGGGCCTACAATGAGCAGTTCTTC